Ten or more counts support the clone carrying this TCR beta chain. Antigen specificity is unknown. Using RNA template, CDR3s of TCR alpha and beta were amplified with iRepertoire arm-PCR. One-step reverse transcription and amplification started from approximately 100-400 ng of tissue mRNA or PBMC total RNA. TCRdb re-derived calls from the multiplex PCR reads in MiXCR, one entry per CDR3 protein. In the table there are about 89,000 distinct CDR3 sequences, roughly 23% of which are singletons. This sample was included in a study of glioma-infiltrating T cells. Study results and caveats: Very few CDR3 sequences were shared between tissue and blood. Non-neoplastic patients had below-expected tissue-blood divergence, while all gliomas exceeded expectation.

Deletions cut 5 bases from V and 10 bases from J, with 12 bases between. The CDR3 covers 13 residues. Looked up from germline, CDR1 is SGHDN and CDR2 is FVKESK. The J gene is TRBJ1-6, the V gene TRBV14; no definite D call. The sequence came from a human donor with low-grade glioma or glioblastoma, undergoing nonglioma brain surgery, or in good health (not recorded which). The sequenced sample was glioma tissue, nonneoplastic brain tissue, or PBMCs (not recorded which). CDR3: CASSTRQRSPLHF. Here the CDR3 DNA reads TGTGCCAGCAGCACTCGTCAACGGTCACCCCTCCACTTT.